This TCR beta chain was identified during a study of CD8 T cells in Susac syndrome. Study-level information: There were Susac syndrome patients who were therapy-naive at blood draw, others on corticosteroids, and others on intravenous immunoglobulin alone.

Both CD4+ and CD8+ T cells were negatively isolated, and TEMRA cells underwent FACS enrichment. With V trimmed by 4 bases and J by 4 bases, 6 bases remained unmatched. Germline V CDR1 and CDR2: SGHRS, YFSETQ. This CDR3 has 16 amino acids. RNA was extracted with the RNeasy kit, and a quantity of about 0.45 to 1 ug was reverse transcribed using random hexamers. The amplification used immunoSEQ multiplex PCR on TCR beta CDR3; it spanned 54 Vbeta and 13 Jbeta. TCRdb independently ran MiXCR on the immunoSEQ multiplex PCR reads; one entry per CDR3 protein. There are roughly 200,000 distinct CDR3 sequences in the sample; roughly nine tenths occur only once, and about 0.09% lies in the top ten.

The chain couples TRBV5-1 to TRBJ2-3, with 13 bases fitting TRBD2. The material sequenced was CD4+ T cells from PBMCs. This receptor was taken from a human donor with Susac syndrome. CDR3 protein: CASSLTSGRAADTQYF. The DNA for the CDR3 is TGCGCCAGCAGCCTAACTAGCGGGAGGGCCGCAGATACGCAGTATTTT.